This entry is about one T cell receptor beta chain. This record comes from a study of shared clonotypes between healthy human individuals. Donors were healthy HIV-negative adults without recently reported acute infections or vaccinations. There were only Caucasian adults among the donors, and all lived in Nashville, Tennessee. The assay was run at deep level. Original processing methods: ImmunoSEQ output held junction-only sequences without quality scores, so filtering differed. TCRdb's copy holds only in-frame clones and misses some; the assay was immunoSEQ multiplex PCR. D and trimming come from the DNA, and the V and J calls and clone size come from that table. The sample yields about 980,000 clones, 60% to 85% seen once. V shed 2 bases and J shed 4 bases, with 14 bases lying between them. The CDR3 contains 15 residues. From germline, CDR1 is SEHNR and CDR2 FQNEAQ (reference sequence).

The sequencing sample was made of memory CD4+ T cells sorted from blood. Subset indicated: CD45RA-negative fraction. The clonotype comes from a man younger than 35 in good health. The chain employs TRBV7-9 and TRBJ2-5, with D possibly called TRBD1 or TRBD2 (5 bases each). CDR3 amino acids: CASSLNRGSAETQYF. The CDR3 DNA is TGTGCCAGCAGCTTAAATAGGGGTAGCGCAGAGACCCAGTACTTC.